This T cell receptor beta chain was profiled in a study of cytomegalovirus exposure and HLA in healthy donors. Both 60 Vbeta primers and 13 Jbeta primers went into the PCR. Data came from immunoSEQ multiplex PCR; TCRdb stores just in-frame clones and leaves some out. The data show roughly 180,000 clones, with about 80% seen just once and roughly 3.7% held by the top ten. CDR3 length: 16 residues. Germline values: CDR1 MGHRA, CDR2 YSYEKL. With V trimmed by 0 bases and J by 0 bases, 5 bases remained unmatched. The chain recombines TRBV4-1 with TRBJ2-7, with 7 bases that match TRBD1. This receptor was obtained from a woman aged 55-69 years in good health and CMV-seropositive. Sequencing used PBMCs. The chain's CDR3 is CASSQDRSGGSYEQYF. CDR3 coding DNA: TGCGCCAGCAGCCAAGATCGGTCAGGGGGCTCCTACGAGCAGTACTTC.